Here is one T cell receptor beta chain with its context. Its antigen remains unidentified. Qualities for individual bases were not recorded, and no much larger clone is one base off. The data derive from a study of PD-L1 blockade in urothelial cancer (TCRdb year 2017). Study-wide context: All patients started therapy around 2014 and received atezolizumab 1,200 mg intravenously every 3 weeks. Twenty-five of 29 patients were identified as males with urothelial cancer of bladder origin, and a prior smoking history was reported by 18 of 29 patients. An ECOG performance status of 0 or 1 was recorded for the patients, and 0 to 3 prior chemotherapy regimens had been received by the patients. Blood samples were analyzed at 3 weeks after treatment start (second dose) and at 6 weeks after treatment start. A median of roughly 140,000 T cells and approximately 83,000 unique TCRs was obtained from blood samples, and a median clonality of 0.080 was observed. The study, an exploratory multi-omic analysis, examined somatic, immune and clinical correlates of response to PD-L1 blockade with atezolizumab in urothelial cancer. TCR sequencing covered pretreatment tumor samples and matched, serially collected peripheral blood taken before and after atezolizumab treatment. Progression-free survival longer than 6 months counted as durable clinical benefit, and TCR features were additionally tested against both progression-free and overall survival. In the same patients, whole exome sequencing and RNA sequencing of pretreatment tumors were performed in addition to TCR sequencing. Durable clinical benefit was achieved by nine patients but not by the remaining 20. Over 28 patients had pretreatment blood TCR-seq, about 25 had at least one posttreatment blood collection, and about 25 had tumor TCR-seq. General findings and caveats noted by the study authors: Improved progression-free and overall survival was associated with having pretreatment peripheral blood TCR clonality below the median. Because the sample size was small (n ≈ 29) and many of the analyses were exploratory, the results are meant to be hypothesis-generating. Among patients with durable benefit, tumor-associated TCR clones showed greater expansion in peripheral blood 3 weeks after treatment started (n of about 21, p = 0.022).

CDR1 SGHVS and CDR2 FNYEAQ are derived from the germline V gene. Taken from cysteine to phenylalanine, the CDR3 has 15 residues. The retained sequence is limited to the CDR3, 45 bases, with the frame set at the first base. V drops 10 bases and J drops 1 base, leaving 19 bases in between. To estimate absolute template abundance from read counts, synthetic TCR analog templates were spiked into each PCR. Using the immunoSEQ assay, TCRbeta CDR3 regions were amplified from genomic DNA with bias-controlled V and J gene primers. Sequencing of rearranged TCRbeta segments was done at approximately 20X coverage. Regarding the original processing steps: Sequencing errors were corrected by clustering and CDR3s were annotated against IMGT to assign V, D and J genes. Out-of-frame and stop-codon sequences were excluded, and only productive TCRbeta rearrangements were used in downstream analyses. Clonality was calculated as one minus the Shannon entropy normalized by the log of the number of unique productive sequences. Fisher's exact test with Benjamini-Hochberg correction, using a cutoff of adjusted p below 0.01, was how clones that differed between time points or between blood and tumor were identified. This is the immuneACCESS table as TCRdb keeps it, with only in-frame sequences that have V and J called. A part of the clones is gone; compared with another copy, unresolved V genes explain less than half, and the rest is unexplained. That table is the source of V, J and clone size, and D and trimming were worked out from the DNA. In all, the sample holds some 66,000 clones, and approximately 84% of those were seen once. The ten largest clones represent 15% of the sample.

The sample's time point, from its label and the paper: pretreatment peripheral blood. A cohort of approximately 31 patients with locally advanced or metastatic urothelial carcinoma, treated at Memorial Sloan Kettering on a trial protocol, was included. Peripheral blood mononuclear cells were collected pretreatment and during treatment, with between 1 and 8 total time points obtained per patient. The Qiagen DNeasy Blood extraction kit was used to purify genomic DNA from total PBMCs and from tumor samples. PBMCs were collected pretreatment and during treatment, and were isolated and stored as previously described.

This chain is built from TRBV7-6 and TRBJ1-1, with no D gene named confidently. The material was PBMCs, obtained around atezolizumab (anti-PD-L1) treatment. This sequence was found in a man aged 60-69 years with urothelial cancer. The CDR3 region reads CATNVLGSPNTEAFF. The DNA sequence is TGTGCCACCAACGTATTAGGGAGTCCGAACACTGAAGCTTTCTTT.